Reported below is one T cell receptor beta chain. As yet, its antigen is unknown. Incorporated into the TCR beta cDNA libraries were unique molecular identifiers, which served to reduce PCR and sequencing biases. Input amounts of about 0.95 to 10 million T cells were used. These gave 500,000 or so cDNA molecules, so each molecule approximated one T cell. MiXCR, run by TCRdb on the PCR reads, gives a single entry per CDR3 protein. This sample yields almost 700,000 distinct CDR3 sequences, of which about 60% are seen a single time; around 11% belongs to the top ten. Germline V lookup: CDR1 WNHNN, CDR2 SYGVQD (reference sequence). Trimming stripped 6 bases from V and 0 bases from J, with 8 bases between. The CDR3 length is 14 residues. The sample belongs to a study of post-analysis software for immune sequencing data. Overall study context: The disease courses spanned relapsing-remitting, secondary progressive and progressive-relapsing forms of multiple sclerosis.

Study outcomes and limitations: Controls showed lower frequencies than patients for several TRBV segments, and TRBV5-6, TRBV5-1 and TRBV20-1 were among these. The study found significantly lower normalized Chao1 diversity in multiple sclerosis patients than in controls.

The chain employs TRBV10-1 and TRBJ2-2; D may be TRBD1 or TRBD2 (5 bases each). Sequencing input: blood. The TCR was taken from a girl aged 2-10 years with multiple sclerosis. The CDR3 DNA reads as TGCGCCAGCAGCTGGGACGCGAACACCGGGGAGCTGTTTTTT. This gives the protein CASSWDANTGELFF.